The rows below give T cell receptor beta chains drawn from one sample of a study of shared clonotypes between healthy human individuals. Repertoires were generated with immunoSEQ multiplex PCR, while TCRdb's copy carries only in-frame clones and drops some. Among approximately 740,000 clones listed, 80% to 95% were seen once. Material: naive CD8+ T cells sorted from blood. These receptors were taken from a man aged 30 to 45 in good health. Both conserved end residues are part of each CDR3. The D gene is left open where the match is weak. Clone size, where shown, is once, few, many, or a class for clones that have expanded.

V gene	D gene	clone size	J gene	CDR3 DNA	CDR3 protein
TRBV27	-	-	TRBJ1-5	TGTGCCAGCAGTTTAATCGGGATTGAATATAGCAATCAGCCCCAGCATTTT	CASSLIGIEYSNQPQHF
TRBV5-8	-	-	TRBJ2-1	TGTGCCAGCAGCTTACGGGGGAGCTACAATGAGCAGTTCTTC	CASSLRGSYNEQFF
TRBV7-2	-	-	TRBJ1-1	TGTGCCAGCAGGCGATCGGTGGACCCTGAAGCTTTCTTT	CASRRSVDPEAFF
TRBV7-9	-	-	TRBJ1-5	TGTGCCAGCCAGGGAAGCAATCAGCCCCAGCATTTT	CASQGSNQPQHF
TRBV20-1	-	-	TRBJ2-1	TGCAGTGCCAAATACAATGAGCAGTTCTTC	CSAKYNEQFF
TRBV7-9	-	-	TRBJ2-3	TGTGCCAGCACTCGCTCCACAGATACGCAGTATTTT	CASTRSTDTQYF
TRBV2	-	-	TRBJ2-1	TGTGCCAGCACGATGCGGGATATTTTTAATGAGCAGTTCTTC	CASTMRDIFNEQFF
TRBV6-1	-	-	TRBJ1-2	TGTGCCAGCAGTGAACGACGGTCGGGTGAGCGCTATGGCTACACCTTC	CASSERRSGERYGYTF
TRBV10-3	-	-	TRBJ1-4	TGTGCCACGTCGGGGGCCGGACTTGCAACTAATGAAAAACTGTTTTTT	CATSGAGLATNEKLFF
TRBV28	-	once	TRBJ2-7	TGTGCCAGCAGTTTAATTGGCAACTCGCGAGAGCAGTACTTC	CASSLIGNSREQYF
TRBV27	TRBD1	-	TRBJ1-4	TGTGCCAGCAGTATATCATACAGGGGCGAAAAACTGTTTTTT	CASSISYRGEKLFF
TRBV6-1	-	once	TRBJ2-7	TGTGCCAGCATCTTCTTTTACGAGCAGTACTTC	CASIFFYEQYF
TRBV7-9	TRBD1	-	TRBJ2-7	TGTGCCAGCAGCTCTAGGGACAGTTCCTACGAGCAGTACTTC	CASSSRDSSYEQYF
TRBV10-2	-	-	TRBJ2-7	TGCGCCAGCAGTTTACCGACGGATTCCTACGAGCAGTACTTC	CASSLPTDSYEQYF
TRBV4-1	-	once	TRBJ2-7	TGCGCCAGCAGCCTCGCCGCTGAGGCGGCCTACGAGCAGTACTTC	CASSLAAEAAYEQYF
TRBV30	-	few	TRBJ2-1	TGTGCCTGGAGTGTTGGCTCCAGCTCCTACAATGAGCAGTTCTTC	CAWSVGSSSYNEQFF
TRBV27	-	-	TRBJ1-2	TGTGCCAGCAGTTTATCAGGTGCCTATGGCTACACCTTC	CASSLSGAYGYTF
TRBV7-9	-	-	TRBJ1-2	TGTGCCAGCAGCTTAAGGCGACCGGAATCCAGACCCTACTATGGCTACACCTTC	CASSLRRPESRPYYGYTF
TRBV19	-	-	TRBJ2-7	TGTGCCAGTAGTATCGGGACGGTGACCTACGAGCAGTACTTC	CASSIGTVTYEQYF
TRBV5-1	-	-	TRBJ2-1	TGCGCCAGCAGCTTGTCCCTTTTGGGGCACACTCGGGACAATGAGCAGTTCTTC	CASSLSLLGHTRDNEQFF
TRBV6-5	-	-	TRBJ2-7	TGTGCCAGGTGGAACCAGAGTTACGAGCAGTACTTC	CARWNQSYEQYF
TRBV5-1	-	-	TRBJ2-7	TGCGCCAGCAGCTTGGAGGGGGGTACCTACGAGCAGTACTTC	CASSLEGGTYEQYF
TRBV28	-	-	TRBJ2-1	TGTGCCAGCACCCTTGGGGTGGGCAATGAGCAGTTCTTC	CASTLGVGNEQFF
TRBV19	TRBD1	-	TRBJ2-3	TGTGCCAGTAGTACAGGGACAGGACCTAGCACAGATACGCAGTATTTT	CASSTGTGPSTDTQYF
TRBV28	-	-	TRBJ2-7	TGTGCCAGCAGCCCCGGGTCCCTCTCCTACGAGCAGTACTTC	CASSPGSLSYEQYF
TRBV5-1	-	-	TRBJ2-1	TGCGCCAGCAGCTTGTCCAATGAGCAGTTCTTC	CASSLSNEQFF
TRBV4-3	TRBD1	-	TRBJ2-2	TGCGCCAGCAGCCAAGAACAGGGGGGAATAAACACCGGGGAGCTGTTTTTT	CASSQEQGGINTGELFF
TRBV7-9	-	-	TRBJ2-5	TGTGCCAGCAGCTCTTGGAGTACGGGAGAGACCCAGTACTTC	CASSSWSTGETQYF
TRBV19	-	-	TRBJ1-1	TGTGCCAGTAGTATTGACTCTGAAGCTTTCTTT	CASSIDSEAFF
TRBV7-2	-	-	TRBJ2-1	TGTGCCAGCAGCCCTGGGCCGCTGGATGAGCAGTTCTTC	CASSPGPLDEQFF
TRBV7-6	-	-	TRBJ1-1	TGTGCCAGCAGCTTTCTACAGGGCGAGGGGATGAACACTGAAGCTTTCTTT	CASSFLQGEGMNTEAFF
TRBV7-9	TRBD1	-	TRBJ1-1	TGTGCCAGCAGCTCCTCGGACAGGGCTTTGGTGAACACTGAAGCTTTCTTT	CASSSSDRALVNTEAFF
TRBV5-6	-	-	TRBJ2-1	TGTGCCAGCAGCTTGGTCGGTATCGGTAGTGAGCAGTTCTTC	CASSLVGIGSEQFF
TRBV7-2	-	-	TRBJ2-7	TGTGCCAGCAGCTCCCGGGGAAGCGATTCCTACGAGCAGTACTTC	CASSSRGSDSYEQYF
TRBV27	TRBD2	-	TRBJ2-1	TGTGCCAGCAGCATACTAGCGGGGGCCAGTGAGCAGTTCTTC	CASSILAGASEQFF
TRBV29-1	TRBD1	-	TRBJ2-2	TGCAGCGCTACCAGACAGGGACGCACCGGGGAGCTGTTTTTT	CSATRQGRTGELFF
TRBV28	-	-	TRBJ2-7	TGTGCCAGCAGTTTGATGGGTACCCGCGTTTACGAGCAGTACTTC	CASSLMGTRVYEQYF
TRBV7-8	TRBD2	-	TRBJ2-2	TGTGCCAGCAGCTTAGGCCTAGCGGGAGCTTCCGGGGAGCTGTTTTTT	CASSLGLAGASGELFF
TRBV4-3	-	-	TRBJ2-7	TGCGCCAGCAGCCAAGGCCATGGGGCCCCAGGAGGCGAGCAGTACTTC	CASSQGHGAPGGEQYF
TRBV2	TRBD2	-	TRBJ2-2	TGTGCCAGCAGTGAGATCCTAGCGGGCCACGGGGAGCTGTTTTTT	CASSEILAGHGELFF
TRBV27	-	once	TRBJ2-3	TGTGCCAGCCGAACCGATAGCACAGATACGCAGTATTTT	CASRTDSTDTQYF
TRBV7-8	-	-	TRBJ1-1	TGTGCCAGCAGCTTTTGGGCAGGGGCCCCCGAAGCTTTCTTT	CASSFWAGAPEAFF
TRBV5-1	-	-	TRBJ2-1	TGCGCCAGCAGCTCCGACCTAAACCCCCACAATGAGCAGTTCTTC	CASSSDLNPHNEQFF
TRBV30	-	-	TRBJ2-1	TGTGCCTGGAACGAGGGCGAAGAGCAGTTCTTC	CAWNEGEEQFF
TRBV9	-	-	TRBJ2-1	TGTGCCAGCAGCGTAGAAGGGGGTTTGGGCTTGTATGAGCAGTTCTTC	CASSVEGGLGLYEQFF
TRBV21-1	-	-	TRBJ1-3	TGTGCCAGCAGCAAAGCGCGGGAGGGCGCTGGAAACACCATATATTTT	CASSKAREGAGNTIYF
TRBV18	TRBD1	-	TRBJ2-7	TGTGCCAGCTCACACCTAGACAGGGTAGACGAGCAGTACTTC	CASSHLDRVDEQYF
TRBV6-6	-	-	TRBJ2-7	TGTGCCAGCAGCGATTCGTACGAGCAGTACTTC	CASSDSYEQYF
TRBV29-1	-	-	TRBJ2-2	TGCAGCGTTGAAGAAGGAGCCGGGGAGCTGTTTTTT	CSVEEGAGELFF
TRBV5-1	-	-	TRBJ2-2	TGCGCCAGCAGCAATCGCCGGGGTCCGGGGGAGCTGTTTTTT	CASSNRRGPGELFF
TRBV19	-	-	TRBJ2-1	TGTGCCAGTAGTTTGGGTTACAATGAGCAGTTCTTC	CASSLGYNEQFF
TRBV27	-	-	TRBJ2-7	TGTGCCAGCAGTCCCCACCTAGCAGACTACGAGCAGTACTTC	CASSPHLADYEQYF
TRBV7-8	-	-	TRBJ2-5	TGTGCCAGCAGCTTACCGGACAGAGAGACCCAGTACTTC	CASSLPDRETQYF
TRBV15	-	-	TRBJ2-3	TGTGCCACCAGCAGAGATCGGGGGTTCACAGATACGCAGTATTTT	CATSRDRGFTDTQYF
TRBV2	-	-	TRBJ2-7	TGTGCCAGCAGTGTGGGTGCAGACTACGAGCAGTACTTC	CASSVGADYEQYF
TRBV6-8	TRBD1	once	TRBJ1-5	TGTGCCAGCAGTTACCCGGACAGGGGATTACCAGATCAGCCCCAGCATTTT	CASSYPDRGLPDQPQHF
TRBV10-3	-	-	TRBJ2-7	TGTGCCATCAGTGATTTAGGGGGCTACGAGCAGTACTTC	CAISDLGGYEQYF
TRBV19	-	-	TRBJ1-3	TGTGCCAGTACCGGGGCCTCTGGAAACACCATATATTTT	CASTGASGNTIYF